This is a list of T cell receptor beta chains from one sample in a study of T-cell reconstitution after alpha-beta-depleted transplantation in children. TCRdb itself ran the PCR reads through MiXCR, one entry per CDR3 protein. The table shows 120,000 to 150,000 distinct CDR3 sequences, with 7.5% to 9% occurring only once. The input for sequencing was PBMCs, mostly from graft donor cells, taken 180 days after TCRalphabeta/CD19-depleted stem cell transplant. These TCRs come from a female patient between 2 and 15 years old who had a stem cell transplant for congenital amegakaryocytic thrombocytopenia, so the T cells may come from the graft donor. The CDR3 runs from the conserved cysteine through the conserved F or W. A D gene is named only where the DNA matches it firmly. Clone size is stated in some rows and not others, as once, few, many or a class when expanded.

v_gene	d_gene	len	j_gene	abundance	CDR3aa	CDR3nt
TRBV12-3/TRBV12-4	.	15	TRBJ2-1	few	CASSRGLGGVNEQFF	TGTGCCAGCAGCCGCGGTCTTGGGGGAGTGAATGAGCAGTTCTTC
TRBV4-3	.	15	TRBJ2-1	.	CASSQGRSGYNEQFF	TGCGCCAGCAGCCAAGGGCGCTCAGGCTACAATGAGCAGTTCTTC
TRBV6-1	.	15	TRBJ1-2	.	CASSRGPGGDSGYTF	TGTGCCAGCAGCCGAGGCCCGGGGGGTGATTCTGGCTACACCTTC
TRBV30	TRBD1	16	TRBJ1-5	.	CAWSRGDSHSNQPQHF	TGTGCCTGGAGCAGGGGGGATAGCCATAGCAATCAGCCCCAGCATTTT
TRBV5-1	TRBD2	17	TRBJ2-1	many	CASSLRPSGLSYNEQFF	TGCGCCAGCAGCTTGAGGCCTAGCGGACTTTCCTACAATGAGCAGTTCTTC
TRBV7-2	TRBD2	16	TRBJ2-3	many	CASSLALAGSYDTQYF	TGTGCCAGCAGCTTAGCGTTAGCGGGGAGCTATGATACGCAGTATTTT
TRBV30	.	13	TRBJ1-5	few	CAWSDYGEGAQHF	TGTGCCTGGAGTGATTACGGAGAAGGGGCCCAGCATTTT
TRBV4-3	.	15	TRBJ1-2	.	CASSQIVQGNYGYTF	TGCGCCAGCAGCCAAATCGTCCAGGGGAACTATGGCTACACCTTC
TRBV5-1	.	14	TRBJ2-7	.	CASSLAPLSYEQYF	TGCGCCAGCAGCTTGGCTCCGTTGTCCTACGAGCAGTACTTC
TRBV11-2	.	14	TRBJ2-3	many	CASSQELFTDTQYF	TGTGCCAGCAGCCAAGAATTATTCACAGATACGCAGTATTTT
TRBV12-3/TRBV12-4	.	12	TRBJ2-2	many	CASSYWAGELFF	TGTGCCAGCAGTTATTGGGCCGGGGAGCTGTTTTTT
TRBV5-5	TRBD1	16	TRBJ2-1	few	CASSRNRGSSYNEQFF	TGTGCCAGCAGCCGAAACAGGGGGAGCTCCTACAATGAGCAGTTCTTC
TRBV5-1	.	16	TRBJ2-1	many	CASSALGPGTYNEQFF	TGCGCCAGCAGCGCTCTTGGGCCAGGGACCTACAATGAGCAGTTCTTC
TRBV7-2	.	14	TRBJ2-6	.	CASSLVFGANVLTF	TGTGCCAGCAGCTTAGTTTTCGGGGCCAACGTCCTGACTTTC
TRBV29-1	.	14	TRBJ1-1	few	CSVERGVRWTEAFF	TGCAGCGTAGAGCGCGGGGTCCGGTGGACTGAAGCTTTCTTT
TRBV20-1	.	12	TRBJ1-4	many	CSARGAREKLFF	TGCAGTGCTAGAGGGGCCCGGGAAAAACTGTTTTTT
TRBV6-1	.	15	TRBJ1-2	many	CASSPIHFPAYGYTF	TGTGCCAGCAGCCCCATTCACTTCCCTGCCTATGGCTACACCTTC
TRBV12-3/TRBV12-4	TRBD1	15	TRBJ2-3	medium-sized	CASSHGTGGTDTQYF	TGTGCCAGCAGTCATGGGACAGGAGGGACAGATACGCAGTATTTT
TRBV29-1	.	13	TRBJ2-5	many	CSVELALGETQYF	TGCAGCGTTGAACTAGCGCTGGGGGAGACCCAGTACTTC
TRBV7-3	TRBD2	15	TRBJ2-7	many	CASSETAGGIDEQYF	TGTGCCAGCAGCGAAACGGCGGGAGGGATAGACGAGCAGTACTTC
TRBV20-1	.	13	TRBJ2-7	many	CSARSTGNYEQYF	TGCAGTGCTAGATCCACAGGTAACTACGAGCAGTACTTC
TRBV5-6	.	14	TRBJ1-2	few	CASSLIVQNYGYTF	TGTGCCAGCAGCTTGATTGTACAGAACTATGGCTACACCTTC
TRBV20-1	.	16	TRBJ2-1	many	CSATEAAPAHNNEQFF	TGCAGTGCTACAGAAGCGGCCCCCGCGCATAACAATGAGCAGTTCTTC
TRBV20-1	.	14	TRBJ1-1	many	CSARDRTRGTEAFF	TGCAGTGCTAGAGATCGCACCCGAGGCACTGAAGCTTTCTTT
TRBV6-2/TRBV6-3	.	14	TRBJ1-1	many	CASSYSGEGTEAFF	TGTGCCAGCAGTTACTCAGGGGAGGGCACTGAAGCTTTCTTT
TRBV18	.	17	TRBJ1-4	.	CASSPNNLVATNEKLFF	TGTGCCAGCTCTCCGAACAACCTAGTGGCAACTAATGAAAAACTGTTTTTT
TRBV12-3/TRBV12-4	.	16	TRBJ2-3	many	CASSPFMSVVADTQYF	TGTGCCAGCAGTCCCTTTATGTCGGTTGTGGCAGATACGCAGTATTTT
TRBV12-3/TRBV12-4	TRBD1	14	TRBJ1-4	.	CASSFAGTGEKLFF	TGTGCCAGCAGTTTTGCCGGGACAGGTGAAAAACTGTTTTTT
TRBV7-2	.	11	TRBJ2-1	many	CASSLVGEQFF	TGTGCCAGCAGCTTAGTCGGTGAGCAGTTCTTC
TRBV11-3	TRBD2	16	TRBJ2-3	.	CASSLLLAGGTDTQYF	TGTGCCAGCAGCTTACTACTAGCGGGGGGAACAGATACGCAGTATTTT
TRBV29-1	.	10	TRBJ1-1	many	CSVRDTEAFF	TGCAGCGTAAGGGACACTGAAGCTTTCTTT
TRBV29-1	TRBD1	11	TRBJ2-1	many	CSVTGRSSQFF	TGCAGCGTGACAGGGCGAAGCTCGCAGTTCTTC
TRBV15	TRBD1	14	TRBJ2-5	.	CATSRTGGRETQYF	TGTGCCACCAGCAGGACAGGGGGCCGGGAGACCCAGTACTTC
TRBV24-1	.	14	TRBJ2-7	many	CATSDLGLHYEQYF	TGTGCCACCAGTGATTTGGGGCTCCACTACGAGCAGTACTTC
TRBV20-1	.	13	TRBJ2-7	many	CSASSVYRDEQYF	TGCAGTGCTAGTTCGGTCTACCGGGACGAGCAGTACTTC
TRBV29-1	.	12	TRBJ1-1	many	CSALGQSTEAFF	TGCAGCGCCCTAGGACAGAGCACTGAAGCTTTCTTT
TRBV28	TRBD2	16	TRBJ2-7	.	CASSSAGLAELYEQYF	TGTGCCAGCAGTTCTGCGGGACTAGCGGAACTCTACGAGCAGTACTTC